The sequence of this T cell receptor (beta chain) was determined in a study of cytomegalovirus exposure and HLA in healthy donors. The CDR3 loop spans 14 amino acids. Germline assignment: CDR1 MNHNS and CDR2 SASEGT. J was trimmed by 3 bases and V by 8 bases; bases with no gene match: 6. Study findings and constraints: Presence/absence analyses supposed approximately even sequencing depth among donors. A later analysis linked some 18,000 TCR beta sequences to HLA alleles at 0.05 false discovery rate.

All donors participated as healthy donors of bone marrow. Of note for this clone: No antigen is known for it.

PCR used 60 Vbeta primers and 13 Jbeta primers. TCRdb keeps only in-frame clones here, not all; method: immunoSEQ multiplex PCR. This sample has 160,000 or so clones, with under 80% found just once. Sequencing was performed on PBMCs. The sequence derives from a human donor in good health. The chain carries TRBV6-1 and TRBJ2-1, with 8 bases aligning to TRBD1. This CDR3 reads CASPPQGGYNEQFF. In DNA form, the CDR3 reads TGTGCCAGCCCCCCACAGGGGGGCTACAATGAGCAGTTCTTC.